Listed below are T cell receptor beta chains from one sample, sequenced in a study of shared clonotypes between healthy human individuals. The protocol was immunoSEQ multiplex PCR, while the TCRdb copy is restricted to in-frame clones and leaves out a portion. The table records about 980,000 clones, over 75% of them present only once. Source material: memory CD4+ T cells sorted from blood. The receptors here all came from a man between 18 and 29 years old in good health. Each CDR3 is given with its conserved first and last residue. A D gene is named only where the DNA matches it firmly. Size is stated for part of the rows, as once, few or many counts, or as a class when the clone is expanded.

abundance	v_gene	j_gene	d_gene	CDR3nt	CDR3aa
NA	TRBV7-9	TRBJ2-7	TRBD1	TGTGCCAGCAGCCATGGACAGGGTAACGACGAGCAGTACTTC	CASSHGQGNDEQYF
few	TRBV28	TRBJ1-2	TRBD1	TGTGCCAGCAGTTCCGGCACAGGGGGCTATGGCTACACCTTC	CASSSGTGGYGYTF
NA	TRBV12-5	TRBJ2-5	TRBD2	TGTGCTAGTGGTCCCGGACTAGCGGGGGGACAAGAGACCCAGTACTTC	CASGPGLAGGQETQYF
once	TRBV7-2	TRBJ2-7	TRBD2	TGTGCCAGCAGCCAGGGACTAGCGGCCTACGAGCAGTACTTC	CASSQGLAAYEQYF
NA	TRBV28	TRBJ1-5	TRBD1	TGTGCCAGCAGTAACAGGGGAAACAATCAGCCCCAGCATTTT	CASSNRGNNQPQHF
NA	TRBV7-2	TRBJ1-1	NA	TGTGCCAGCAGCGTCCAAAAGTTCAACACTGAAGCTTTCTTT	CASSVQKFNTEAFF
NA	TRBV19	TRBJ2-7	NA	TGTGCCAGTAGTACAGGGTCTGGCTACGAGCAGTACTTC	CASSTGSGYEQYF
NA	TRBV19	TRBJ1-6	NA	TGTGCCAGTAGTATTGAGCGGACGGTGGGGTCACCCCTCCACTTT	CASSIERTVGSPLHF
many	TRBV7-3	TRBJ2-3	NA	TGTGCCAGCAGCTTAACGTTTGGTACGCAGTATTTT	CASSLTFGTQYF
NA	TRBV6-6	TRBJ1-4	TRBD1	TGTGCCAGCTCGAACAGGGGGGAAGGTGAAAAACTGTTTTTT	CASSNRGEGEKLFF
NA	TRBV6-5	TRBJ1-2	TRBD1	TGTGCCAGCAGTTACAGGGCAGGGGGGGCCTATGGCTACACCTTC	CASSYRAGGAYGYTF
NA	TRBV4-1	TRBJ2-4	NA	TGCGCCAGCAGCCAAGATGGGGCCAGAGGGAAAAACATTCAGTACTTC	CASSQDGARGKNIQYF
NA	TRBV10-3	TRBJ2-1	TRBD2	TGTGCCATCAGTGAACGAGCGGGGAACAATGAGCAGTTCTTC	CAISERAGNNEQFF
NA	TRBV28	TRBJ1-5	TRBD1	TGTGCCAGCAGCCTCCAGGGGGGCGGCAATCAGCCCCAGCATTTT	CASSLQGGGNQPQHF
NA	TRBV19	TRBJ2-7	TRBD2	TGTGCCAGTAGGGAAGCCGGGACTAGCGGGATCTACGAGCAGTACTTC	CASREAGTSGIYEQYF
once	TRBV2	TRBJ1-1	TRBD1	TGTGCCAGCACGGGACAGGGGGCTGAAGCTTTCTTT	CASTGQGAEAFF
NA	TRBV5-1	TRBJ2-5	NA	TGCGCCAGCAGCTTCCGGCAGGAACAAGAGACCCAGTACTTC	CASSFRQEQETQYF
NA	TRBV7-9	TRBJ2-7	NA	TGTGCCAGCAGCCTTAGAGACGAGCAGTACTTC	CASSLRDEQYF
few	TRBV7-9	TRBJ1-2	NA	TGTGCCAGCACCGGAGGGATCTATGGCTACACCTTC	CASTGGIYGYTF
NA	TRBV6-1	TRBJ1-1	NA	TGTGCCAGCAGTGAGACAGGTAAATCCCCTGAAGCTTTCTTT	CASSETGKSPEAFF
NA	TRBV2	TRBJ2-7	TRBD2	TGTGCCAGCAGCGTATCTGGACTAGCGCACGAGCAGTACTTC	CASSVSGLAHEQYF
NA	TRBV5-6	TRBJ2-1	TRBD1	TGTGCCAGCAGCTTGGGACAGGGAACCTACAATGAGCAGTTCTTC	CASSLGQGTYNEQFF
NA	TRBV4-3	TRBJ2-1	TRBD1	TGCGCCAGCAGCCAAAATTATCCGGGACAGGGGGGCAATGAGCAGTTCTTC	CASSQNYPGQGGNEQFF
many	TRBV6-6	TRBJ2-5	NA	TGTGCCAGCAGGACTCCAGGACGAGAGACCCAGTACTTC	CASRTPGRETQYF
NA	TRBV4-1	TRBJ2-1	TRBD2	TGCGCCAGCAGCCAAGGGGAGGGTGAGCAGTTCTTC	CASSQGEGEQFF
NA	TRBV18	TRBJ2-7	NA	TGTGCCAGCTCACCACTAGAGGGCGAGCAGTACTTC	CASSPLEGEQYF
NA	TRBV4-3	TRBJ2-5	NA	TGCGCCAGCAGCCAAGGCTCGAAGGGGGTCGACCAAGAGACCCAGTACTTC	CASSQGSKGVDQETQYF
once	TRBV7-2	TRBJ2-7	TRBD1	TGTGCCAGCAGCCACCGGGACAGCTACGAGCAGTACTTC	CASSHRDSYEQYF
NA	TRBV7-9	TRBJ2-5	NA	TGTGCCAGCAGCTTAGCGGGGTCTAGCGTGGGGGAGACCCAGTACTTC	CASSLAGSSVGETQYF
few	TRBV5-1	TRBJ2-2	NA	TGCGCCAGCAGCTCTAACACCGGGGAGCTGTTTTTT	CASSSNTGELFF
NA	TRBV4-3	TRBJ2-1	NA	TGCGCCAGCAGCCAAGATCTTAACGTGGCTAATGAGCAGTTCTTC	CASSQDLNVANEQFF
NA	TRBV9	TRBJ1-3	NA	TGTGCCAGCAGCGTAGATGCGGGGGACACCATATATTTT	CASSVDAGDTIYF
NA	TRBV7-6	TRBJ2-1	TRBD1	TGTGCCAGCAGCTCCGCACAGGGGTACGGTGAGCAGTTCTTC	CASSSAQGYGEQFF
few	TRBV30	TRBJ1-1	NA	TGTGCCTGGAGTTGGAGCACTGAAGCTTTCTTT	CAWSWSTEAFF
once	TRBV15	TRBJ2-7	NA	TGTGCCACCAGCAGAGAGAAAGGGGGCTACGAGCAGTACTTC	CATSREKGGYEQYF
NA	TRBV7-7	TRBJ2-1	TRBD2	TGTGCTAGCAGTTCCGGGACTAGCGGGGGGAGCTCCTACAATGAGCAGTTCTTC	CASSSGTSGGSSYNEQFF
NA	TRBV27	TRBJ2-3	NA	TGTGCCAGCAGTTGGTGGCGGGTAGGGGGCACAGATACGCAGTATTTT	CASSWWRVGGTDTQYF
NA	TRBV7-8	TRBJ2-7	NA	TGTGCCAGCAGCTTAAATAGGATCTCCTACGAGCAGTACTTC	CASSLNRISYEQYF
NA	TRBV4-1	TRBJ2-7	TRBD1	TGCGCCAGCAGCCAAGCGCCCCGACAGGGGTCTTCGGGGGAGCAGTACTTC	CASSQAPRQGSSGEQYF
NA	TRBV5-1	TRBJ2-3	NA	TGCGCCAGCAGCTTTGCCAGGACCACAGATACGCAGTATTTT	CASSFARTTDTQYF
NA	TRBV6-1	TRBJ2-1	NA	TGTGCCAGCAGTGAAGAACCCACCCGGGCCTACAATGAGCAGTTCTTC	CASSEEPTRAYNEQFF
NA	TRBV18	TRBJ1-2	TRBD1	TGTGCCAGCTCACCTGGAGACAGGGCCAACTATGGCTACACCTTC	CASSPGDRANYGYTF
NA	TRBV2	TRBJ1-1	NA	TGTGCCAGCAGTGAAGCGAGAGCTATCACTGAAGCTTTCTTT	CASSEARAITEAFF
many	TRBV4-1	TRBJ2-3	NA	TGCGCCAGCAGCCAAGAAGGACAGCCTCTGAATACGCAGTATTTT	CASSQEGQPLNTQYF
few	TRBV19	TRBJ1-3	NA	TGTGCCAGTAGGAGCTCTGGAAACACCATATATTTT	CASRSSGNTIYF
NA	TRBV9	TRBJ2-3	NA	TGTGCCAGCAGCGTAGAGGGGGGAGCGGTAGATACGCAGTATTTT	CASSVEGGAVDTQYF
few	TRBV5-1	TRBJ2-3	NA	TGCGCCAGCAGTTGGGGGACAAAGCACACAGATACGCAGTATTTT	CASSWGTKHTDTQYF
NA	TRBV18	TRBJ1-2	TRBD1	TGTGCCAGCTCACCACCGGGACAGACACTAAACTATGGCTACACCTTC	CASSPPGQTLNYGYTF
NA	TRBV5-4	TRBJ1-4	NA	TGTGCCAGCAGCTTGGAAGTAGCCCCTCGGGAACTGTTTTTT	CASSLEVAPRELFF